This T cell receptor beta chain derives from a study of T cell changes during pregnancy in multiple sclerosis. V was trimmed by 8 bases and J by 3 bases, leaving 13 bases between them. The length of the CDR3 is 13 residues. The germline V gene encodes CDR1 ENHRY and CDR2 SYGVKD. The table came from immunoSEQ multiplex PCR; TCRdb's copy has only in-frame clones and leaves some out. The sample has about 39,000 clones, around nine tenths seen once. The rearrangement joins TRBV10-3 to TRBJ1-2; D is perhaps TRBD1 (6 bases). The TCR was taken from a female donor with multiple sclerosis, enrolled in a pregnancy study. The sample here was CD8+ T cells from peripheral blood mononuclear cells, taken in the first trimester of pregnancy. CDR3 residues: CAILAGEDYGYTF. In DNA form, the CDR3 reads TGTGCCATCCTCGCAGGGGAAGACTATGGCTACACCTTC.